The present entry profiles one T cell receptor beta chain with its context. Its antigen is not known. This sample was included in a study of cytomegalovirus exposure and HLA in healthy donors. Notes on the study in general: The study recorded 150 to 200 TCR beta chains that were cytomegalovirus-associated. TCR sequences were mostly rare, though some public TCRs occurred in many donors.

Clones were sequenced by immunoSEQ multiplex PCR, and TCRdb holds only the in-frame ones, with some missing. The sample contains 150,000 to 250,000 clones, more than 65% of which appear only once. The donors were part of the validation cohort of 95 to 150 subjects. That cohort was separate from the first cohort, which comprised fewer than 800 subjects. Sequencing was done on a sample of PBMCs. The TCR was taken from a woman aged 25 to 39 in good health and CMV-seropositive.

The CDR3 is CASSQVLATTDTQYF. Written as DNA, the CDR3 is TGCGCCAGCAGCCAAGTACTAGCTACGACAGATACGCAGTATTTT. The J gene is TRBJ2-3, the V gene TRBV4-1; possible D gene TRBD2, 6 bases. CDR3 size: 15 residues. From germline, CDR1 is MGHRA and CDR2 YSYEKL. Trimming shortened V by 1 base and J by 3 bases, and 11 bases separated the two germline ends.